This T cell receptor (beta chain) was sequenced in a study of T cell responses to AZD1222 COVID-19 vaccine. General study results and limits: Among those given AZD1222, only five or six were seropositive at baseline. As reported, nearly half of all spike-specific TCRs target variant regions that are unmutated. CD4 TCRs covered the whole spike, strongest at regions 160-218 and 743-854. Spike-specific TCR breadth rose after two AZD1222 doses, and depth rose as well.

Libraries were prepared by immunoSEQ multiplex PCR; TCRdb keeps only in-frame clonotypes and omits some of them. Of roughly 120,000 clones in the sample, approximately 92% were seen once. Remarks on this clone: Its specificity is unknown.

This CDR3 is 15 amino acids long. Germline V gene data show CDR1 as SGHTA and CDR2 as FQGNSA. With 3 bases removed from V and 8 bases from J, the gap between germline ends came to 16 bases. This receptor was taken from an adult who received the AZD1222 COVID-19 vaccine. This chain connects TRBV7-2 to TRBJ1-4, with D possibly being TRBD1 (6 bases). Here the sequenced sample was peripheral blood, taken 28 days after the second AZD1222 dose. The CDR3 spells CASSFRQAGKEKLFF. Written as DNA, the CDR3 is TGTGCCAGCAGCTTCAGACAGGCGGGAAAAGAAAAACTGTTTTTT.